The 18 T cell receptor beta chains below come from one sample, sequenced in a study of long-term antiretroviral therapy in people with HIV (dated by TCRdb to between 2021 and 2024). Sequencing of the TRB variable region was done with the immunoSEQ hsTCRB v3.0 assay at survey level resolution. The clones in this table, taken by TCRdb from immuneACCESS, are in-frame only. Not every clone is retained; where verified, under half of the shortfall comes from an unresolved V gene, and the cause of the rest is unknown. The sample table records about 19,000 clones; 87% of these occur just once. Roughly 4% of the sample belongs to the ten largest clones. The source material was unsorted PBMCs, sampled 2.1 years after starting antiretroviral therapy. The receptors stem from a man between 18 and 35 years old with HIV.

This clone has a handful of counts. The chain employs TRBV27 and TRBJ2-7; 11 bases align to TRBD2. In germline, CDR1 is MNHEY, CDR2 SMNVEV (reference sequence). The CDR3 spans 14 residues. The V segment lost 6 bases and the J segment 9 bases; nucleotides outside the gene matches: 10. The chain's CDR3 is CASSPGTSGYVQYF. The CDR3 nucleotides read TGTGCCAGCAGCCCCGGGACTAGCGGATATGTGCAGTACTTC.

The CDR3 loop reads CASSIWGVGDTEAFF. For the CDR3, the DNA is TGTGCCAGCAGTATTTGGGGGGTAGGTGACACTGAAGCTTTCTTT. The chain has TRBV7-3 and TRBJ1-1; D perhaps matches TRBD1 (5 bases). There are 15 residues in the CDR3. Germline loops: CDR1 SGHTA, CDR2 FQGTGA. The germline V and J ends were trimmed by 6 bases and 3 bases, with 17 bases remaining between them.

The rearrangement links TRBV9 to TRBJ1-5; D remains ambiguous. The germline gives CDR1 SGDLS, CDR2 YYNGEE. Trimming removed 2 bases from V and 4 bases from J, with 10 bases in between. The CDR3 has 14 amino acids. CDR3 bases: TGTGCCAGCAGCGTCGGGCCAGTTAATCAGCCCCAGCATTTT. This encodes CASSVGPVNQPQHF.

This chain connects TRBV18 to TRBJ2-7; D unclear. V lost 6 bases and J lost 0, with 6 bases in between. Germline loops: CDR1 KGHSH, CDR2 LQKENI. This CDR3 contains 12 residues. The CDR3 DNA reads TGTGCCAGCTCGGACGGCTCCTACGAGCAGTACTTC. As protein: CASSDGSYEQYF. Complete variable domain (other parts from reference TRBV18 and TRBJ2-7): NAGVMQNPRHLVRRRGQEARLRCSPMKGHSHVYWYRQLPEEGLKFMVYLQKENIIDESGMPKERFSAEFPKEGPSILRIQQVVRGDSAAYFCASSDGSYEQYFGPGTRLTVT.

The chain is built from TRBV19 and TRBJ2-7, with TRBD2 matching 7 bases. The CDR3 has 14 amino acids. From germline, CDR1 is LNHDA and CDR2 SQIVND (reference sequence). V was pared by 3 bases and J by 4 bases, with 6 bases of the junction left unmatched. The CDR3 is CASSIGLAAYEQYF. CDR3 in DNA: TGTGCCAGTAGTATCGGGCTAGCGGCATACGAGCAGTACTTC.

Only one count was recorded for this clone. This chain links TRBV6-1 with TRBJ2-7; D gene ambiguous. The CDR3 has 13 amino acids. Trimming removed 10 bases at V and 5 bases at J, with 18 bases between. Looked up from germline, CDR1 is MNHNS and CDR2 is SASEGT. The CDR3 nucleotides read TGTGCCACCATGAAAGACACCTTAGACGAGCAGTACTTC. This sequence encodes CATMKDTLDEQYF.

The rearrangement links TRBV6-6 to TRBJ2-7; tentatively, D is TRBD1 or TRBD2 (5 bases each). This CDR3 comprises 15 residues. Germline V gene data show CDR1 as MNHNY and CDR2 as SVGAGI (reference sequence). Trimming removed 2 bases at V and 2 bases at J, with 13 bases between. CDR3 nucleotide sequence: TGTGCCAGCAGTTACCCGACTCAGGGACCCTACGAGCAGTACTTC. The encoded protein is CASSYPTQGPYEQYF.

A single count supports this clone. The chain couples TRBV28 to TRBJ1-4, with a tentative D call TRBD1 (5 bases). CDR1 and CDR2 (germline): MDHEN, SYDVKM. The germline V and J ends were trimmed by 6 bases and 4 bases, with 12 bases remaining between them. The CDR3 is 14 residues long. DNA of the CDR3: TGTGCCAGCAGCCTCGACAGTTATAATGAAAAACTGTTTTTT. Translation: CASSLDSYNEKLFF.

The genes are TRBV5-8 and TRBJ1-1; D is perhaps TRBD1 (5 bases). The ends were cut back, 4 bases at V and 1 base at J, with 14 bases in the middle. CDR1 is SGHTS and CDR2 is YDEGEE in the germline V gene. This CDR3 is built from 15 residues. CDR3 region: CASSIGTERNTEAFF. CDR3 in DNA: TGTGCCAGCAGCATCGGGACCGAAAGGAACACTGAAGCTTTCTTT.

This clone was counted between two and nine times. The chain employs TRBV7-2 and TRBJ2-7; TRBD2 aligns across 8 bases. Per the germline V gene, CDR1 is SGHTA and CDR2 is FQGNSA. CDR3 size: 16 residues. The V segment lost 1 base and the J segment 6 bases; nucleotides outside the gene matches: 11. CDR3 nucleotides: TGTGCCAGCAGCTTAGGAAGACTAGCGCGGCATCTCGAGCAGTACTTC. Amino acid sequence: CASSLGRLARHLEQYF.

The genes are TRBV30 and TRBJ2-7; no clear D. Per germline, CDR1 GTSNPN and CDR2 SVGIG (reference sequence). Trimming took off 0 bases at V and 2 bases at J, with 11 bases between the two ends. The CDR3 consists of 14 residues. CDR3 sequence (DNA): TGTGCCTGGAGTGTTATAGACGGGCCCTACGAGCAGTACTTC. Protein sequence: CAWSVIDGPYEQYF.

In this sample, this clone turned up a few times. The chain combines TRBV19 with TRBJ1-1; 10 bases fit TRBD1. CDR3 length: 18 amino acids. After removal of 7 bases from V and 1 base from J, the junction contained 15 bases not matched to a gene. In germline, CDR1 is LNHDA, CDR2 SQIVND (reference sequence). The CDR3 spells CASNDPGRQGAANTEAFF. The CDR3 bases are TGTGCCAGTAATGATCCCGGGAGACAGGGGGCCGCGAACACTGAAGCTTTCTTT.

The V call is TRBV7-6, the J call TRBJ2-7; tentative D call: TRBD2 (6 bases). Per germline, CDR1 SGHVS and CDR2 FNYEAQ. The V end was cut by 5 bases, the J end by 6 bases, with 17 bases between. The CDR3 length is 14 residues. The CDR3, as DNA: TGTGCCAGCAGCCCCGCCGGGGGTAGCAGCGAGCAGTACTTC. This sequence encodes CASSPAGGSSEQYF.

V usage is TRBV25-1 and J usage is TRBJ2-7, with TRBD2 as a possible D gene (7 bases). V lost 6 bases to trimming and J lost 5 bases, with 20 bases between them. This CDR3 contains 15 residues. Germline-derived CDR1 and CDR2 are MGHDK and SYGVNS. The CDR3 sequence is CASRPPTRGADEQYF. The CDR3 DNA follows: TGTGCCAGCAGACCCCCGACCCGGGGGGCCGACGAGCAGTACTTC.

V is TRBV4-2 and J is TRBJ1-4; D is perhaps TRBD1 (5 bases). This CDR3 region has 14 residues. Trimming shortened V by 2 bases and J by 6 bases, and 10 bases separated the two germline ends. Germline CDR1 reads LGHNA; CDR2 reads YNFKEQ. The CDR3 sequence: CASSQSREHEKLFF. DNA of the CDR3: TGTGCCAGCAGCCAATCCAGGGAACATGAAAAACTGTTTTTT.

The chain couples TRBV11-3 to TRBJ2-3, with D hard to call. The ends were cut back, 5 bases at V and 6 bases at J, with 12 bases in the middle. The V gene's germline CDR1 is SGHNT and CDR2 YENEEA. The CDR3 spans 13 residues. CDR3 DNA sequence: TGTGCCAGCAGCCTCCCCCTAGGGGATACGCAGTATTTT. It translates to CASSLPLGDTQYF.

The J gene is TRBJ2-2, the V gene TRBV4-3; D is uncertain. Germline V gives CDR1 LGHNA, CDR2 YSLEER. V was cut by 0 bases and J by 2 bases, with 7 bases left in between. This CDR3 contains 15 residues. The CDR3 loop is CASSQDFLNTGELFF. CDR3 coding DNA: TGCGCCAGCAGCCAAGATTTCCTCAACACCGGGGAGCTGTTTTTT.

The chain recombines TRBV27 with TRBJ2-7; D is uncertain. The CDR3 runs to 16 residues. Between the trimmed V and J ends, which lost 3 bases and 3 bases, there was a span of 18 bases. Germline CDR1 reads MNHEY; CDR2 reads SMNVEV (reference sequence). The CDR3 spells CASSLYGSLPLYEQYF. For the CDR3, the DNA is TGTGCCAGCAGTTTGTACGGATCCCTCCCTCTCTACGAGCAGTACTTC.